The next 6 T cell receptor beta chains were all read from a single sample in a study of T cell repertoires in cytomegalovirus infection (dated by TCRdb to between 2018 and 2021). Explained via the paper, the treatment or condition label denotes: in vitro stimulation with specific CMV peptide epitopes to enrich CMV-specific T cells. Sequencer: Illumina HiSeq 1500. TCRdb reprocessed the public reads (quality trimming at Q25 with fastp, clone calling with MiXCR) and kept in-frame beta chains. Each entry is one CDR3 protein sequence, shown with its most common DNA and genes. This sample is represented by under 200,000 distinct CDR3 sequences; about 20% of them were singletons. Around a quarter of the sample rests with the top ten. The antigens for these receptors are not known. Sequencing was performed on CD8+ T cells from cultured PBMCs, taken from culture after CMV antigen stimulation. The receptor source for this set is a human donor in good health (CMV status not recorded). Some clones in this sample may be carry-over from other donors' samples.

This clonotype was recorded a few times. CDR3 region: CASTPGHTNTEAFF. CDR3 nucleotides: TGTGCCAGCACCCCGGGACATACGAACACTGAAGCTTTCTTT. The gene calls are TRBV6-6 and TRBJ1-1; the D gene is possibly TRBD1 (6 bases). Trimming took off 7 bases at V and 1 base at J, with 13 bases between the two ends. The CDR3 consists of 14 residues. Germline CDR1 is MNHNY and CDR2 is SVGAGI (reference sequence).

The J gene is TRBJ1-1, the V gene TRBV7-9; D is unclear. The V gene's germline CDR1 is SEHNR and CDR2 FQNEAQ (reference sequence). CDR3 length: 10 residues. Trimming shortened V by 1 base and J by 9 bases, and 3 bases separated the two germline ends. This chain's CDR3 is CASSLEKAFF. CDR3 in DNA: TGTGCCAGCAGCTTAGAAAAAGCTTTCTTT.

This clonotype has just a few counts. This chain links TRBV7-2 with TRBJ2-1; D might be TRBD1 (5 bases). The CDR3 length is 16 residues. Germline CDR1 is SGHTA and CDR2 is FQGNSA. Trimming cost V 2 bases and J 0 bases, with 11 bases left between them. The CDR3 nucleotides read TGTGCCAGCAGCTTACTCGGACACAGCTCCTACAATGAGCAGTTCTTC. Its protein product is CASSLLGHSSYNEQFF.

This clonotype has only a few counts. The gene calls are TRBV7-9 and TRBJ1-2; no clear D gene. CDR3 size: 16 residues. V shed 5 bases and J shed 4 bases, with 20 bases lying between them. Germline V CDR1 and CDR2: SEHNR, FQNEAQ (reference sequence). CDR3 bases: TGTGCCAGCAGCCTGCTAGACTCGGACGGAGCCTATGGCTACACCTTC. It yields the protein CASSLLDSDGAYGYTF.

This clonotype has only a few counts. The chain couples TRBV7-7 to TRBJ2-2, with 9 bases fitting TRBD1. Germline V gene lookup returns CDR1 SSHAT and CDR2 FNYEAQ (reference sequence). This CDR3 has 15 amino acids. V gave up 5 bases and J gave up 6 bases; unmatched junction bases: 7. CDR3 sequence (DNA): TGTGCCAGCAGCATCGGGACAGGGCTGGCCGGGGAGCTGTTTTTT. Protein: CASSIGTGLAGELFF.

This clonotype was seen more than once but under ten times. The V and J genes are TRBV7-8 and TRBJ2-1; TRBD2 agrees at 11 bases. The junction had 7 bases not matched to a gene; V was cut back by 2 bases and J by 4 bases. CDR3 length: 17 amino acids. Per germline, CDR1 SGHVS and CDR2 FQNEAQ. The CDR3 spells CASSLRLAGTVYNEQFF. CDR3 sequence (DNA): TGTGCCAGCAGCTTAAGACTAGCGGGGACCGTATACAATGAGCAGTTCTTC.